Following are 21 T cell receptor beta chains from one sample sequenced in a study of T cells after yellow fever vaccination. MiXCR was run by TCRdb on the 5' RACE reads, yielding one entry per CDR3 protein. The sample includes 200,000 to 300,000 distinct CDR3 sequences, roughly 6.8% of them seen just once. The sample was CD4+ T cells sorted from PBMCs, taken on the day of the yellow fever booster vaccination. The receptor set was obtained from a man aged 30-40 years who received the YFV17D yellow fever vaccine.

This chain links TRBV6-5 with TRBJ1-1; the match to TRBD1 covers 9 bases. The germline V gene has CDR1 MNHEY and CDR2 SVGAGI. Trimming at V came to 2 bases and at J to 3 bases, leaving 4 bases not matched to a gene. The CDR3 is 15 residues long. The CDR3 DNA sequence: TGTGCCAGCAGTTACGCGGGGGACAGGGACACTGAAGCTTTCTTT. It specifies CASSYAGDRDTEAFF.

This clonotype appeared many times. This chain connects TRBV21-1 to TRBJ1-5; the listed D gene, TRBD1, was not tested against the DNA. TRBV21-1 is given as a pseudogene. The CDR3 is 16 residues long. CDR3 sequence reads: CASSITPGTGEDPQHF. Written as DNA, the CDR3 is TGTGCCAGCAGCATCACCCCCGGGACAGGGGAAGACCCCCAGCATTTT.

This clonotype was picked up many times. The V and J genes are TRBV7-2 and TRBJ2-7; 9 bases map to TRBD2. CDR3 length: 16 amino acids. The germline V gene has CDR1 SGHTA and CDR2 FQGNSA. The ends lost 1 base at V and 3 bases at J; junction bases unmatched: 7. CDR3 nucleotides: TGTGCCAGCAGCTTAGGGGGCGGGAGGGAATACTACGAGCAGTACTTC. Residues: CASSLGGGREYYEQYF.

The gene calls are TRBV18 and TRBJ1-2, with D tentatively TRBD1 (6 bases). The germline V gene encodes CDR1 KGHSH and CDR2 LQKENI. The CDR3 covers 13 residues. The ends were cut back, 3 bases at V and 8 bases at J, with 13 bases in the middle. The CDR3 reads CASSPGGGGGYTF. CDR3 sequence (DNA): TGTGCCAGCTCACCGGGGGGCGGCGGCGGCTACACCTTC.

This clonotype came up many times. This rearrangement joins TRBV10-3 to TRBJ2-7, with a weak D call TRBD2 (6 bases). This CDR3 has 17 residues. Germline values: CDR1 ENHRY, CDR2 SYGVKD. Trimming shortened V by 5 bases and J by 2 bases, and 22 bases separated the two germline ends. The CDR3 sequence is CAISYSARGGAAYEQYF. DNA of the CDR3: TGTGCCATCAGTTATTCAGCCCGGGGAGGAGCCGCCTACGAGCAGTACTTC.

This clonotype showed up many times. The chain joins TRBV7-9 to TRBJ1-2; D unresolved. Trimming stripped 1 base from V and 6 bases from J, with 6 bases between. The CDR3 runs 12 residues. CDR1 is SEHNR, CDR2 FQNEAQ, per germline (reference sequence). CDR3 in DNA: TGTGCCAGCAGCTTAGGCAGAAATGGCTACACCTTC. As protein: CASSLGRNGYTF.

This clonotype was observed at least ten times. The V call is TRBV7-2, the J call TRBJ2-7, with D possibly TRBD2 on 5 matching bases. Trimming took off 5 bases at V and 2 bases at J, with 16 bases between the two ends. This CDR3 is built from 15 residues. Germline values: CDR1 SGHTA, CDR2 FQGNSA. CDR3 coding DNA: TGTGCCAGCAGCCCTGGACTTACGCTAGCCTACGAGCAGTACTTC. Protein: CASSPGLTLAYEQYF.

CDR3 DNA sequence: TGCGCCAGCAGCCGCCACGGGACAGGGGGAGAGACCCAGTACTTC. It translates to CASSRHGTGGETQYF. The chain is built from TRBV4-3 and TRBJ2-5; 11 bases align to TRBD1. The CDR3 totals 15 residues. Looked up from germline, CDR1 is LGHNA and CDR2 is YSLEER. V lost 4 bases and J lost 4; bases outside the gene matches: 5.

This clonotype appeared many times. V gene TRBV5-5 combines with J gene TRBJ2-3; 8 bases are shared with TRBD2. Germline V gives CDR1 SGHKS, CDR2 YYEKEE (reference sequence). The ends lost 4 bases at V and 2 bases at J; junction bases unmatched: 9. The CDR3 consists of 16 residues. CDR3 amino acids: CASSGSGSSNTDTQYF. The CDR3 coding sequence is TGTGCCAGCAGCGGGAGCGGGAGCTCCAACACAGATACGCAGTATTTT. Full variable domain (remainder filled in from reference TRBV5-5 and TRBJ2-3): DAGVTQSPTHLIKTRGQQVTLRCSPISGHKSVSWYQQVLGQGPQFIFQYYEKEERGRGNFPDRFSARQFPNYSSELNVNALLLGDSALYLCASSGSGSSNTDTQYFGPGTRLTVL.

This clonotype was seen at least ten times. The chain employs TRBV11-2 and TRBJ1-5; 12 bases agree with TRBD1. V shed 5 bases and J 6 bases; nucleotides not matched to a gene: 14. The length of the CDR3 is 18 residues. Germline values: CDR1 SGHAT, CDR2 FQNNGV. The CDR3 nucleotides are TGTGCCAGCAGCCAGGCCGGGACAGGGGGCTACGGGGCTCAGCCCCAGCATTTT. It yields the protein CASSQAGTGGYGAQPQHF.

This clonotype has more than one count but fewer than ten. This rearrangement joins TRBV10-3 to TRBJ1-5; no clear D gene. The V end was cut by 11 bases, the J end by 2 bases, with 16 bases between. The CDR3 has 14 residues. The V gene's germline CDR1 is ENHRY and CDR2 SYGVKD. CDR3 sequence (DNA): TGTGCCCCTTCCCCCTATTGTGGCAATCAGCCCCAGCATTTT. Its protein product is CAPSPYCGNQPQHF.

This clonotype has ten or more counts. J is TRBJ2-6 and V is TRBV7-2; 8 positions agree with TRBD2. V trimming: 2 bases; J trimming: 4 bases; junction bases outside the gene matches: 7. Per germline, CDR1 SGHTA and CDR2 FQGNSA. This CDR3 comprises 17 residues. DNA for the CDR3: TGTGCCAGCAGCTTAATCGGGAGGGCTGTGGGGGCCAACGTCCTGACTTTC. It is translated as CASSLIGRAVGANVLTF. The variable domain in full, completed from reference TRBV7-2 and TRBJ2-6, reads GAGVSQSPSNKVTEKGKDVELRCDPISGHTALYWYRQSLGQGLEFLIYFQGNSAPDKSGLPSDRFSAERTGGSVSTLTIQRTQQEDSAVYLCASSLIGRAVGANVLTFGAGSRLTVL.

This clonotype came up many times. This rearrangement joins TRBV7-2 to TRBJ2-1; D uncertain. CDR1 and CDR2 (germline): SGHTA, FQGNSA. This CDR3 spans 15 amino acids. V lost 2 bases and J 0 bases, leaving 8 bases between the germline ends. This CDR3 reads CASSLSGISYNEQFF. In nucleotides, the CDR3 is TGTGCCAGCAGCTTAAGTGGCATCTCCTACAATGAGCAGTTCTTC.

The gene calls are TRBV10-3 and TRBJ2-7; TRBD1 might be the D (7 bases). Deletions cut 5 bases from V and 6 bases from J, with 17 bases between. From germline, CDR1 is ENHRY and CDR2 SYGVKD. This CDR3 has 14 residues. The CDR3 DNA sequence: TGTGCCATCAGTCAGGGGGGAACCCGGGGCGAGCAGTACTTC. This codes for CAISQGGTRGEQYF.

Ten or more counts support this clonotype. V usage is TRBV9 and J usage is TRBJ2-1, with a weak D call TRBD2 (6 bases). Germline V lookup: CDR1 SGDLS, CDR2 YYNGEE. The CDR3 extends over 14 amino acids. Between the trimmed V and J ends, which lost 1 base and 2 bases, there was a span of 7 bases. The chain's CDR3 is CASSVTGAYNEQFF. The CDR3 nucleotides are TGTGCCAGCAGCGTAACGGGAGCCTACAATGAGCAGTTCTTC.

This clonotype was seen many times. The gene calls are TRBV4-2 and TRBJ2-2; 7 bases align to TRBD1. Per the germline V gene, CDR1 is LGHNA and CDR2 is YNFKEQ. With V trimmed by 3 bases and J by 3 bases, 4 bases remained unmatched. The CDR3 runs to 15 residues. The DNA for the CDR3 is TGTGCCAGCAGCCAGACGACAGGGTACACCGGGGAGCTGTTTTTT. Residues: CASSQTTGYTGELFF.

This clonotype was seen many times. The chain employs TRBV7-7 and TRBJ2-2; maybe TRBD2 (5 bases). The germline V gene encodes CDR1 SSHAT and CDR2 FNYEAQ (reference sequence). This CDR3 is 13 amino acids long. Trimming cost V 10 bases and J 4 bases, with 13 bases left between them. For the CDR3, the DNA is TGTGCCACAGCGGACCCCTTCACCGGGGAGCTGTTTTTT. Translation: CATADPFTGELFF.

Written as DNA, the CDR3 is TGTGCCAGCAGGCAGACCCACTACGAGCAGTACTTC. Protein sequence: CASRQTHYEQYF. The V call is TRBV6-2 or TRBV6-3, the J call TRBJ2-7; no clear D gene. The CDR3 contains 12 residues. Germline-derived CDR1 and CDR2 are MNHEY and SVGEGT. The germline V and J ends were trimmed by 6 bases and 3 bases, with 9 bases remaining between them.

This clonotype was picked up many times. V usage is TRBV12-3 or TRBV12-4 and J usage is TRBJ2-3; either TRBD1 or TRBD2 may fit D (5 bases each). The V gene lost 3 bases and the J gene lost 6 bases, with 16 bases spanning the gap. The CDR3 extends over 15 amino acids. The CDR3 is CASSLAQGEWDTQYF. CDR3 bases: TGTGCCAGCAGTTTGGCCCAGGGAGAGTGGGATACGCAGTATTTT.

This clonotype was seen a handful of times. The chain employs TRBV20-1 and TRBJ2-3, with TRBD2 matching 16 bases. CDR1 is DFQATT and CDR2 is SNEGSKA in the germline V gene (reference sequence). This CDR3 has 16 residues. Germline trimming cut 5 bases from V and 5 bases from J; bases unmatched to any gene: 7. The DNA for the CDR3 is TGCAGTGCTCCCGGGACTAGCGGGAGGGCGGGAGATACGCAGTATTTT. The encoded protein is CSAPGTSGRAGDTQYF.

The chain recombines TRBV5-1 with TRBJ1-4; the D is unclear. Germline V gene data show CDR1 as SGHRS and CDR2 as YFSETQ. V shed 4 bases and J shed 0 bases, with 10 bases lying between them. The CDR3 consists of 15 residues. The CDR3 loop reads CASSTGLTTNEKLFF. In DNA, the CDR3 is TGCGCCAGCAGCACCGGACTTACAACTAATGAAAAACTGTTTTTT. Looking up the rest from reference TRBV5-1 and TRBJ1-4 gives the full variable domain: KAGVTQTPRYLIKTRGQQVTLSCSPISGHRSVSWYQQTPGQGLQFLFEYFSETQRNKGNFPGRFSGRQFSNSRSEMNVSTLELGDSALYLCASSTGLTTNEKLFFGSGTQLSVL.